This passage covers 5 T cell receptor beta chains from one sample sequenced in a study of blood T cell repertoires in COVID-19. Assay: immunoSEQ multiplex PCR; the TCRdb copy retains only in-frame clones and omits some. The data contain under 200,000 clones, approximately 81% of them singletons. The sample consisted of peripheral blood. These receptors were taken from a woman of 80 years or more with acute or convalescent COVID-19.

In DNA, the CDR3 is TGTGCCAGCAGTGAAGTAGGGGGAACTGAAGCTTTCTTT. Its protein is CASSEVGGTEAFF. The chain combines TRBV25-1 with TRBJ1-1; D possibly corresponds to TRBD1 (6 bases). Germline assignment: CDR1 MGHDK and CDR2 SYGVNS. The CDR3 covers 13 residues. Trimming left V 2 bases short and J 5 bases short, with 9 bases between.

This clone was recorded once. This sequence joins TRBV7-6 and TRBJ1-1, with TRBD1 matching 7 bases. V shed 6 bases, J shed 4 bases, and the junction held 8 bases outside the gene matches. The germline gives CDR1 SGHVS, CDR2 FNYEAQ. The CDR3 loop spans 14 amino acids. CDR3 protein: CASRHLGDSTEAFF. The CDR3 DNA reads TGTGCCAGCAGACACCTGGGGGACAGCACTGAAGCTTTCTTT.

This clone came up a few times. The CDR3 bases are TGTGCCAGCAGTGACCCGGTGGGGGCCAACGTCCTGACTTTC. It codes for CASSDPVGANVLTF. The rearrangement links TRBV2 to TRBJ2-6; no firm D call. From germline, CDR1 is SNHLY and CDR2 FYNNEI. This CDR3 region has 14 residues. Trimming removed 3 bases at V and 4 bases at J, with 7 bases between.

The chain combines TRBV5-1 with TRBJ2-7; D might be TRBD1 (6 bases). V was trimmed by 4 bases and J by 3 bases, leaving 8 bases between them. Germline CDR1 reads SGHRS; CDR2 reads YFSETQ. This CDR3 has 12 residues. CDR3 loop: CASSEQGYEQYF. As DNA, the CDR3 is TGCGCCAGCAGCGAACAGGGCTACGAGCAGTACTTC.

V usage is TRBV28 and J usage is TRBJ1-6; tentative D call: TRBD1 (5 bases). Trimming removed 4 bases from V and 6 bases from J, with 16 bases in between. The CDR3 runs 16 residues. Germline CDR1 is MDHEN and CDR2 is SYDVKM. The CDR3 here is CASSSLVDRFNSPLHF. CDR3 DNA sequence: TGTGCCAGCAGTTCCCTTGTCGACAGATTTAATTCACCCCTCCACTTT.